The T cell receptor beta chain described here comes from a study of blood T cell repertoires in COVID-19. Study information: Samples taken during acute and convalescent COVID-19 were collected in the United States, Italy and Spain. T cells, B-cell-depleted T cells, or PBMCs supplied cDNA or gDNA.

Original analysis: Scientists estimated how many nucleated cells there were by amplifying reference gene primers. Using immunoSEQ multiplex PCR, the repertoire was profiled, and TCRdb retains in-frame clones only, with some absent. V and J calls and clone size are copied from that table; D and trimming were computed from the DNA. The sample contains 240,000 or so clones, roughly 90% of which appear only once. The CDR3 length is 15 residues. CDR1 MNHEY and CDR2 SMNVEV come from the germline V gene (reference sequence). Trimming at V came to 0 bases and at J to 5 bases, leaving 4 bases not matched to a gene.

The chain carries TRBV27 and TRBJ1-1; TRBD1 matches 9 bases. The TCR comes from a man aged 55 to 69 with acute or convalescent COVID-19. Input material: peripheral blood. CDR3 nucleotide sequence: TGTGCCAGCAGTTTATCCGGGACAGGGTGGACTGAAGCTTTCTTT. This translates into CASSLSGTGWTEAFF.